Listed here are 20 T cell receptor beta chains from one sample, sequenced in a study of regulatory dendritic cells for organ transplantation. Allogeneic regulatory or mature dendritic cells were co-cultured for less than six days with CFSE-labeled sorted T cells at 1:10. Only in-frame clones appear in the TCRdb table, and some are missing; sequencing was by immunoSEQ multiplex PCR. The data hold 20,000 to 25,000 clones, with 70% to 90% observed a single time. Their antigen targets remain unknown. Material for sequencing was naive CD4+ T cells from blood cultured with regulatory dendritic cells. Subset noted: CD45RA+ naive T cells. The receptors come from a human donor in good health.

This clone came up once. The rearrangement links TRBV7-8 to TRBJ2-7; no clear D gene. This CDR3 is built from 15 residues. V lost 6 bases and J 0 bases, leaving 15 bases between the germline ends. Germline V gene data show CDR1 as SGHVS and CDR2 as FQNEAQ. The CDR3 DNA follows: TGTGCCAGCAGACCACACGGGCGGCCCTCCTACGAGCAGTACTTC. Translation gives CASRPHGRPSYEQYF.

This clone was seen a handful of times. CDR3 nucleotides: TGTGCCAGCCGACTAACCGAGGCCAACGTCCTGACTTTC. As protein: CASRLTEANVLTF. The chain recombines TRBV6-6 with TRBJ2-6, with a tentative D call TRBD2 (5 bases). The CDR3 covers 13 residues. Germline V gene data show CDR1 as MNHNY and CDR2 as SVGAGI (reference sequence). V shed 8 bases and J shed 6 bases, with 11 bases lying between them.

The rearrangement uses TRBV13 and TRBJ2-3, with 7 bases that match TRBD2. The CDR3 length is 14 residues. Trimming took 2 bases from V and 5 from J; bases not matched to a gene: 4. CDR1 PRHDT and CDR2 FYEKMQ come from the germline V gene (reference sequence). For the CDR3, the DNA is TGTGCCAGCAGCTTAAGGCCTAGCGGAGATACGCAGTATTTT. Translating gives CASSLRPSGDTQYF. The full variable domain, its missing parts supplied by reference TRBV13 and TRBJ2-3, is AAGVIQSPRHLIKEKRETATLKCYPIPRHDTVYWYQQGPGQDPQFLISFYEKMQSDKGSIPDRFSAQQFSDYHSELNMSSLELGDSALYFCASSLRPSGDTQYFGPGTRLTVL.

V is TRBV7-2 and J is TRBJ2-3, with TRBD2 matching over 10 bases. The ends lost 5 bases at V and 7 bases at J; junction bases unmatched: 12. The CDR3 extends over 16 amino acids. Per the germline V gene, CDR1 is SGHTA and CDR2 is FQGNSA. CDR3 DNA: TGTGCCAGCAGCCCTAGGGGGACTAGCGACGGTCATACGCAGTATTTT. The encoded protein is CASSPRGTSDGHTQYF.

V and J are TRBV2 and TRBJ2-6; TRBD1 matches 8 bases. The CDR3 is made up of 14 amino acids. J gave up 7 bases and V 8 bases, and 7 bases lay outside the gene matches. Per germline, CDR1 SNHLY and CDR2 FYNNEI. The CDR3 reads CASSGTGGANVLTF. The CDR3 DNA follows: TGTGCCAGCTCCGGGACAGGTGGAGCCAACGTCCTGACTTTC.

This chain uses TRBV1 with TRBJ2-5; whether TRBD1, the table's D call, matches the DNA was not checked. TRBV1 is given as a pseudogene. This CDR3 spans 15 amino acids. The CDR3 here is CTSSHKQGNQETQYF. CDR3 nucleotide sequence: TGCACCAGCAGCCACAAACAGGGAAACCAAGAGACCCAGTACTTC.

The CDR3 nucleotides read TGTGCCAGTAGCAGTGCCAAACTCAGCAATCAGCCCCAGCATTTT. Translation gives CASSSAKLSNQPQHF. The rearrangement joins TRBV19 to TRBJ1-5; no reliable D call. V gave up 6 bases and J gave up 1 base, with 13 bases separating them. Germline V gives CDR1 LNHDA, CDR2 SQIVND (reference sequence). The CDR3 spans 15 residues.

The chain uses TRBV7-9 and TRBJ2-2; D perhaps matches TRBD2 (5 bases). Germline CDR1 is SEHNR and CDR2 is FQNEAQ (reference sequence). V was shortened by 1 base and J by 5 bases, with 11 bases between the two germline ends. The CDR3 spans 15 residues. DNA of the CDR3: TGTGCCAGCAGCTTAGGTCTAGCCTTAACCGGGGAGCTGTTTTTT. This encodes CASSLGLALTGELFF.

The chain links TRBV5-6 to TRBJ1-4; no firm D call. Germline CDR1 SGHDT, CDR2 YYEEEE. The CDR3 length is 12 residues. The V gene lost 0 bases and the J gene lost 6 bases, with 3 bases spanning the gap. The DNA of the CDR3 is TGTGCCAGCAGCTTGGCGGATGAAAAACTGTTTTTT. Protein: CASSLADEKLFF.

The genes are TRBV6-1 and TRBJ2-7, with a tentative D call TRBD1 (6 bases). Germline V gene sequence: CDR1 MNHNS, CDR2 SASEGT. This CDR3 contains 15 residues. V lost 2 bases, J lost 2 bases, and 13 bases lay in between. CDR3 DNA: TGTGCCAGCAGTGAACAGGGGTATATCCCCTACGAGCAGTACTTC. Translation gives CASSEQGYIPYEQYF.

The rearrangement uses TRBV6-1 and TRBJ1-6; the D gene is possibly TRBD1 (5 bases). This CDR3 region has 16 residues. CDR1 and CDR2 (germline): MNHNS, SASEGT. The germline V and J ends were trimmed by 3 bases and 14 bases, with 23 bases remaining between them. CDR3 nucleotides: TGTGCCAGCAGTGACAGTAGACAGCGGCTTTTGGGATCCCTCCACTTT. It codes for CASSDSRQRLLGSLHF.

J is TRBJ1-3 and V is TRBV5-5; no reliable D call. Trimming removed 3 bases at V and 0 bases at J, with 10 bases between. The CDR3 has 15 residues. Germline lookup yields CDR1 SGHKS and CDR2 YYEKEE (reference sequence). The DNA of the CDR3 is TGTGCCAGCAGCTACCCACGGTTCTCTGGAAACACCATATATTTT. Its translation is CASSYPRFSGNTIYF.

This chain uses TRBV19 with TRBJ2-2, with 11 bases fitting TRBD1. The length of the CDR3 is 17 residues. Trimming took 5 bases from V and 7 from J; bases not matched to a gene: 12. CDR1 is LNHDA and CDR2 is SQIVND in the germline V gene (reference sequence). CDR3 in DNA: TGTGCCAGTAGTTTTAGAGGTGAGGACAGGGGGCACGGGGAGCTGTTTTTT. Translating gives CASSFRGEDRGHGELFF.

The chain links TRBV10-1 to TRBJ2-5, with 8 bases matching TRBD2. There are 15 residues in the CDR3. CDR1 and CDR2 from the germline V gene are WNHNN and SYGVQD (reference sequence). With 3 bases clipped from V and 4 bases from J, the junction kept 7 bases outside the gene matches. This chain's CDR3 is CASSERTGGPETQYF. The DNA for the CDR3 is TGCGCCAGCAGTGAAAGGACGGGAGGGCCAGAGACCCAGTACTTC.

This clone was observed once. V is TRBV6-5 and J is TRBJ1-1; the match to TRBD1 covers 7 bases. Germline V gene lookup returns CDR1 MNHEY and CDR2 SVGAGI. V gave up 2 bases and J gave up 3 bases; unmatched junction bases: 3. The CDR3 loop spans 14 amino acids. CDR3 loop: CASSYGGQYTEAFF. The CDR3 DNA reads TGTGCCAGCAGTTACGGGGGACAGTACACTGAAGCTTTCTTT.

The sample holds one count of this clone. This chain links TRBV7-4 with TRBJ2-5; perhaps TRBD1 as D (5 bases). The CDR3 is 16 amino acids. V lost 3 bases to trimming and J lost 5 bases, with 19 bases between them. Germline loops: CDR1 SGHVT, CDR2 SQSDAQ. CDR3 region: CASSLQGYYQWETQYF. CDR3 DNA sequence: TGTGCCAGCAGCTTGCAGGGTTATTATCAGTGGGAGACCCAGTACTTC.

Written as DNA, the CDR3 is TGTGCCAGCTCACCACCGTCCGGTTCTAGCACAGATACGCAGTATTTT. Protein product: CASSPPSGSSTDTQYF. The genes are TRBV18 and TRBJ2-3; no clear D gene. The CDR3 extends over 16 amino acids. CDR1 is KGHSH and CDR2 is LQKENI in the germline V gene. V was clipped by 0 bases and J by 0 bases, with 10 bases between them.

The CDR3 nucleotides read TGCGCCAGCAGCCAAGATTGGCGGGGAGGGCAAACTAGCACAGATACGCAGTATTTT. Encoded protein: CASSQDWRGGQTSTDTQYF. The J gene is TRBJ2-3, the V gene TRBV4-3; 7 nucleotides align to TRBD2. The trim removed 0 bases at V and 0 bases at J, leaving 12 bases unmatched. The CDR3 runs 19 residues. Germline V gene lookup returns CDR1 LGHNA and CDR2 YSLEER.

This chain's CDR3 is CASSRASTEAFF. CDR3 coding DNA: TGTGCCAGCAGCCGGGCCAGCACTGAAGCTTTCTTT. The J gene is TRBJ1-1, the V gene TRBV7-9; D unresolved. V lost 5 bases, J lost 4 bases, and 8 bases lay in between. Per the germline V gene, CDR1 is SEHNR and CDR2 is FQNEAQ (reference sequence). The CDR3 is made up of 12 amino acids.

The chain has TRBV6-6 and TRBJ2-2; a weak D match, TRBD2 (7 bases). This CDR3 is 16 amino acids long. Germline V gives CDR1 MNHNY, CDR2 SVGAGI (reference sequence). Trimming removed 2 bases from V and 5 bases from J, with 15 bases in between. This CDR3 reads CASSYQGRGGTGELFF. Written as DNA, the CDR3 is TGTGCCAGCAGTTACCAGGGGAGGGGAGGGACCGGGGAGCTGTTTTTT.